These 27 T cell receptor beta chains were sequenced from one sample in a study of human versus mouse CDR3 diversity and MHC coevolution. The method was immunoSEQ multiplex PCR; TCRdb's version includes in-frame clones alone and lacks a portion of them. This sample carries roughly 80,000 clones, approximately 90% of them seen once, and the ten largest clones take less than 0.16%. The sample taken for sequencing was naive CD4+ T cells from blood. Subset indicated: CD45RO-negative CD62L-positive naive CD4 T cells. The receptors shown here come from a person aged 25-75 years in good health.

This clone was recorded only once. The chain recombines TRBV7-9 with TRBJ2-1; 8 bases are shared with TRBD1. Germline trimming cut 3 bases from V and 6 bases from J; bases unmatched to any gene: 10. The CDR3 contains 16 residues. The germline CDR1 and CDR2 sequences are SEHNR and FQNEAQ (reference sequence). The CDR3 spells CASSFHDRGWGNEQFF. CDR3 DNA sequence: TGTGCCAGCAGCTTCCATGACAGGGGTTGGGGCAATGAGCAGTTCTTC.

J is TRBJ1-5 and V is TRBV5-8; the D is unclear. This CDR3 region has 17 residues. The germline gives CDR1 SGHTS, CDR2 YDEGEE. V was cut by 0 bases and J by 0 bases, with 13 bases left in between. The CDR3 is CASSLGGTRDSNQPQHF. The CDR3 DNA reads as TGTGCCAGCAGCTTGGGCGGCACGCGAGATAGCAATCAGCCCCAGCATTTT.

The chain is built from TRBV2 and TRBJ2-7, with 7 bases lining up with TRBD2. CDR3 size: 12 residues. Germline V CDR1 and CDR2: SNHLY, FYNNEI. The CDR3 bases are TGTGCACGAGGGAGGGGCGGGAACGAGCAGTACTTC. This gives the protein CARGRGGNEQYF.

The chain combines TRBV6-4 with TRBJ1-3; 9 positions match TRBD1. Germline V gene sequence: CDR1 MRHNA, CDR2 SNTAGT. V was pared by 6 bases and J by 0 bases, with 18 bases of the junction left unmatched. The CDR3 has 20 amino acids. CDR3 region: CASSIGWTGEHSLSGNTIYF. For the CDR3, the DNA is TGTGCCAGCAGCATTGGGTGGACAGGGGAACACTCTCTCTCTGGAAACACCATATATTTT.

The genes are TRBV5-1 and TRBJ2-3, with 7 bases identical to TRBD1. The CDR3 runs 17 residues. CDR1 is SGHRS, CDR2 YFSETQ, per germline. Trimming cost V 3 bases and J 0 bases; bases outside gene matches: 10. The CDR3 coding sequence is TGCGCCAGCAGCTCCAGACTGGGACAGTCTAGCACAGATACGCAGTATTTT. Protein: CASSSRLGQSSTDTQYF.

The V and J genes are TRBV10-3 and TRBJ1-2; D is unclear. V dropped 0 bases and J dropped 7 bases, with 9 bases sitting between them. Germline CDR1 ENHRY, CDR2 SYGVKD. The CDR3 runs 13 residues. CDR3 residues: CAISESIGFGYTF. CDR3 bases: TGTGCCATCAGTGAGTCGATCGGGTTTGGCTACACCTTC.

This clone occurred once. This sequence joins TRBV7-6 and TRBJ2-5; 8 bases map to TRBD2. In germline, CDR1 is SGHVS, CDR2 FNYEAQ. With 5 bases clipped from V and 5 bases from J, the junction kept 10 bases outside the gene matches. The CDR3 is made up of 15 amino acids. For the CDR3, the DNA is TGTGCCAGCAGCCCTGGACTAGCAGTGCGGGAGACCCAGTACTTC. As protein: CASSPGLAVRETQYF.

This clone was recorded once. The chain joins TRBV25-1 to TRBJ2-3; D gene unclear. The V gene's germline CDR1 is MGHDK and CDR2 SYGVNS. V was pared by 3 bases and J by 1 base, with 8 bases between. The CDR3 runs 14 residues. The CDR3 nucleotides read TGTGCCAGCAGTGACCCCAGCGGCACAGATACGCAGTATTTT. It codes for CASSDPSGTDTQYF.

The chain joins TRBV27 to TRBJ1-1; no definite D call. Per the germline V gene, CDR1 is MNHEY and CDR2 is SMNVEV (reference sequence). V was pared by 5 bases and J by 4 bases, with 8 bases between. CDR3 length: 12 amino acids. This chain's CDR3 is CASSPRGTEAFF. The DNA of the CDR3 is TGTGCCAGCAGTCCCCGAGGCACTGAAGCTTTCTTT.

The chain joins TRBV2 to TRBJ2-7; TRBD1 aligns across 11 bases. The length of the CDR3 is 17 residues. Germline V gene sequence: CDR1 SNHLY, CDR2 FYNNEI. With V trimmed by 6 bases and J by 1 base, 11 bases remained unmatched. The CDR3 DNA reads TGTGCCAGCAGCGGTAGGGACAGGGGGTTTCCTTCCTACGAGCAGTACTTC. The encoded protein is CASSGRDRGFPSYEQYF.

This chain uses TRBV18 with TRBJ1-1, with no clear D. Germline V gene sequence: CDR1 KGHSH, CDR2 LQKENI. V lost 3 bases and J lost 6, with 14 bases in between. The CDR3 spans 14 residues. The CDR3 nucleotides are TGTGCCAGCTCACCGATAGCGGAGGCGGCTGAAGCTTTCTTT. As protein: CASSPIAEAAEAFF.

The chain carries TRBV6-1 and TRBJ2-7, with D perhaps matching TRBD1 (5 bases). Germline assignment: CDR1 MNHNS and CDR2 SASEGT. The CDR3 totals 14 residues. V was cut by 4 bases and J by 3 bases, with 13 bases left in between. The CDR3 protein is CASSVDRDSYEQYF. CDR3 DNA: TGTGCCAGCAGTGTAGACAGAGACAGCTACGAGCAGTACTTC.

This clone has only one observation. This chain uses TRBV12-5 with TRBJ2-1; 7 bases line up with TRBD2. The junction had 5 bases not matched to a gene; V was cut back by 4 bases and J by 2 bases. The CDR3 is 15 residues long. Germline lookup yields CDR1 LGHNT and CDR2 FRNRAP. The CDR3 DNA follows: TGTGCTAGTGGTTCCGCCGGGACTACCTACAATGAGCAGTTCTTC. Its translation is CASGSAGTTYNEQFF.

The rearrangement links TRBV27 to TRBJ2-5; 11 nucleotides agree with TRBD2. Germline V lookup: CDR1 MNHEY, CDR2 SMNVEV (reference sequence). V lost 0 bases and J lost 2; bases outside the gene matches: 5. CDR3 length equals 17 residues. CDR3 coding DNA: TGTGCCAGCAGTTTATCGGCTAGCGGGGGGTGGCAAGAGACCCAGTACTTC. It yields the protein CASSLSASGGWQETQYF.

The chain is built from TRBV18 and TRBJ2-5; D unresolved. This CDR3 is 13 amino acids long. Trimming shortened V by 0 bases and J by 3 bases, and 5 bases separated the two germline ends. CDR1 is KGHSH and CDR2 is LQKENI in the germline V gene. CDR3 in DNA: TGTGCCAGCTCACCACCGGCAGAAGAGACCCAGTACTTC. Its protein product is CASSPPAEETQYF.

The rearrangement links TRBV28 to TRBJ2-2, with TRBD2 matching 12 bases. CDR1 MDHEN and CDR2 SYDVKM come from the germline V gene. There are 17 residues in the CDR3. V lost 5 bases, J lost 4 bases, and 8 bases stayed unmatched. CDR3 residues: CASSPLPSGGGTGELFF. CDR3 DNA sequence: TGTGCCAGCAGTCCCCTGCCTAGCGGGGGGGGCACCGGGGAGCTGTTTTTT.

CDR3 nucleotides: TGTGCCAGTAGTATAGATCCGGGTGGGAGCACCGGGGAGCTGTTTTTT. Translation: CASSIDPGGSTGELFF. The rearrangement joins TRBV19 to TRBJ2-2; TRBD2 is a possible D gene (5 bases). V shed 0 bases and J shed 4 bases, with 12 bases lying between them. CDR3 length: 16 residues. Per the germline V gene, CDR1 is LNHDA and CDR2 is SQIVND (reference sequence).

CDR3 amino acids: CASSPRQGATDTQYF. The CDR3 DNA reads TGTGCCAGCTCACCAAGACAGGGGGCAACAGATACGCAGTATTTT. The V and J genes are TRBV18 and TRBJ2-3, with 10 bases matching TRBD1. Germline lookup yields CDR1 KGHSH and CDR2 LQKENI. The CDR3 loop spans 15 amino acids. Trimming at V came to 2 bases and at J to 3 bases, leaving 2 bases not matched to a gene.

This clone was found once. This chain joins TRBV19 and TRBJ2-3, with 8 positions matching TRBD1. V shed 5 bases, J shed 9 bases, and the junction held 7 bases outside the gene matches. This CDR3 region has 13 residues. Germline CDR1 is LNHDA and CDR2 is SQIVND (reference sequence). CDR3 sequence reads: CASSGQDRATQYF. The CDR3 DNA reads as TGTGCCAGTAGTGGGCAGGACAGGGCCACGCAGTATTTT.

This clone came up once. This chain's CDR3 is CASSPLAGGFYEQYF. Here the CDR3 DNA reads TGCGCCAGCAGCCCCCTTGCGGGGGGTTTCTACGAGCAGTACTTC. The chain carries TRBV5-1 and TRBJ2-7; TRBD2 matches at 8 bases. Looked up from germline, CDR1 is SGHRS and CDR2 is YFSETQ. V shed 4 bases, J shed 3 bases, and the junction held 9 bases outside the gene matches. The length of the CDR3 is 15 residues. Looking up the rest from reference TRBV5-1 and TRBJ2-7 gives the full variable domain: KAGVTQTPRYLIKTRGQQVTLSCSPISGHRSVSWYQQTPGQGLQFLFEYFSETQRNKGNFPGRFSGRQFSNSRSEMNVSTLELGDSALYLCASSPLAGGFYEQYFGPGTRLTVT.

CDR3 nucleotide sequence: TGTGCCAGCAGTTTCAGTTGGGCTGGTGAAGCTTTCTTT. Translation gives CASSFSWAGEAFF. The chain couples TRBV27 to TRBJ1-1; D is uncertain. Trimming removed 3 bases from V and 7 bases from J, with 12 bases in between. CDR3 length: 13 residues. Germline V lookup: CDR1 MNHEY, CDR2 SMNVEV (reference sequence).

V usage is TRBV29-1 and J usage is TRBJ2-5; 7 bases align to TRBD1. The germline CDR1 and CDR2 sequences are SQVTM and ANQGSEA. V lost 7 bases and J lost 4; bases outside the gene matches: 6. The length of the CDR3 is 12 residues. CDR3 amino acids: CSGLTGLETQYF. CDR3 DNA sequence: TGCAGCGGCCTGACAGGGTTAGAGACCCAGTACTTC.

This clone showed up just once. This sequence joins TRBV7-8 and TRBJ2-5, with 16 bases aligning to TRBD2. The CDR3 loop spans 20 amino acids. In germline, CDR1 is SGHVS, CDR2 FQNEAQ. The V gene end was trimmed by 5 bases and the J gene end by 2 bases; junction bases not matched to a gene: 14. The CDR3 coding sequence is TGTGCCAGCAGCCTCAACTCCCTGGGACTAGCGGGAGGGCCGCAAGAGACCCAGTACTTC. Protein sequence: CASSLNSLGLAGGPQETQYF.

The rearrangement links TRBV27 to TRBJ2-5, with 7 bases that match TRBD1. The CDR3 covers 15 residues. Germline assignment: CDR1 MNHEY and CDR2 SMNVEV (reference sequence). Losses at the gene ends were 0 bases for V and 6 bases for J; bases not matched to a gene: 7. The CDR3 spells CASSLSGGNKKTQYF. The DNA for the CDR3 is TGTGCCAGCAGTTTATCAGGGGGCAATAAGAAGACCCAGTACTTC.

The rearrangement uses TRBV9 and TRBJ2-5, with TRBD2 identical over 10 bases. Trimming took 4 bases from V and 5 from J; bases not matched to a gene: 8. Germline V gene data show CDR1 as SGDLS and CDR2 as YYNGEE. This CDR3 region has 15 residues. The CDR3 DNA follows: TGTGCCAGCAGCTTAGCGGGGGGAAATATGGAGACCCAGTACTTC. Translation gives CASSLAGGNMETQYF.

The J gene is TRBJ1-5, the V gene TRBV28; D ambiguous. This CDR3 is built from 13 residues. Trimming shortened V by 5 bases and J by 0 bases, and 5 bases separated the two germline ends. Germline lookup yields CDR1 MDHEN and CDR2 SYDVKM. CDR3 loop: CASSRDSNQPQHF. The CDR3 nucleotides read TGTGCCAGCAGTCGAGATAGCAATCAGCCCCAGCATTTT.

The rearrangement links TRBV7-8 to TRBJ1-5; 10 bases line up with TRBD1. The CDR3 is made up of 16 amino acids. Trimming removed 5 bases from V and 3 bases from J; junction bases left unmatched: 7. Per the germline V gene, CDR1 is SGHVS and CDR2 is FQNEAQ. CDR3 residues: CASSTDRGRNNQPQHF. CDR3 nucleotides: TGTGCCAGCAGCACCGACAGGGGGCGGAACAATCAGCCCCAGCATTTT.